This record concerns one T cell receptor beta chain sequence. Germline CDR1 SEHNR, CDR2 FQNEAQ (reference sequence). The ends lost 5 bases at V and 1 base at J; junction bases unmatched: 8. The CDR3 runs 17 residues. The data originate from a study of somatic mutations in cytotoxic T cells in rheumatoid arthritis. Authors' methods: Seldom did patient CD8+ clones exceeding 1% match published virus-specific TCRB sequences. Assay: immunoSEQ multiplex PCR; the TCRdb copy retains only in-frame clones and omits some. The D gene and trimming were derived from the DNA, and the V and J assignments and clone size from that table. Among 12,000 to 15,000 clones, 82% were seen once, and the ten largest hold 29%.

The source of this sequence is an adult with rheumatoid arthritis. The genes are TRBV7-9 and TRBJ2-7, with 13 bases that match TRBD2. Sequencing was performed on CD8+ T cells sorted from blood. CDR3 sequence: CASSPPGLAGVSYEQYF. CDR3 DNA: TGTGCCAGCAGCCCGCCTGGACTAGCGGGAGTTTCCTACGAGCAGTACTTC.